This T cell receptor (beta chain) was retrieved from a study of blood T cell repertoires in COVID-19. Sequencing used immunoSEQ multiplex PCR; TCRdb keeps in-frame clones, though not all of them. The profile covers a few hundred thousand clones, with 80% to 90% appearing a single time and roughly 1.1% taken by the ten largest. The CDR3 has 16 amino acids. Germline CDR1 SEHNR, CDR2 FQNEAQ (reference sequence). The V gene lost 2 bases and the J gene lost 2 bases, with 14 bases spanning the gap. The sequence was collected from a man aged 30 to 45 who had recovered from COVID-19. Sequencing input: PBMCs or T cells enriched from blood (not recorded which). This rearrangement joins TRBV7-9 to TRBJ2-3; D unresolved. This chain's CDR3 is CASSLLQISNTDTQYF. As DNA, the CDR3 is TGTGCCAGCAGCTTACTCCAGATATCAAACACAGATACGCAGTATTTT.